The 3 T cell receptor beta chains given below trace back to one sample, sequenced in a study of shared clonotypes between healthy human individuals. The table came from immunoSEQ multiplex PCR; TCRdb's copy has only in-frame clones and leaves some out. The table shows some 1 million clones, with around 74% occurring only once. The specimen sequenced was memory CD4+ T cells sorted from blood. Indicated subset: CD45RA-negative fraction. These TCRs come from a man aged 18 to 30 in good health.

The chain uses TRBV5-8 and TRBJ2-7; 14 nucleotides agree with TRBD2. The V gene end was trimmed by 6 bases and the J gene end by 7 bases; junction bases not matched to a gene: 15. The germline V gene has CDR1 SGHTS and CDR2 YDEGEE. This CDR3 spans 17 amino acids. The CDR3 DNA follows: TGTGCCAGCACCCCTCGCCTAGGACTAGCGGGAGGTGTGGAGCAGTACTTC. Translating it yields CASTPRLGLAGGVEQYF.

About this clone itself: A much more abundant neighbour one base away suggests this may be a read error. The same CDR3 arises from other DNA sequences in this sample as well. This chain joins TRBV7-3 and TRBJ1-1, with D possibly being TRBD1 (5 bases). There are 13 residues in the CDR3. The V gene lost 5 bases and the J gene lost 1 base, with 8 bases spanning the gap. Looked up from germline, CDR1 is SGHTA and CDR2 is FQGTGA. The CDR3 loop reads CASSPQGNTEAFF. In DNA, the CDR3 is TGTGCCAGCAGCCCCCAGGGGAACACTGAAGCTTTCTTT.

The chain recombines TRBV2 with TRBJ2-1; 7 bases align to TRBD2. CDR1 is SNHLY and CDR2 is FYNNEI in the germline V gene. The trim removed 0 bases at V and 4 bases at J, leaving 6 bases unmatched. The CDR3 has 16 residues. The CDR3 sequence: CASSEAAGTLYNEQFF. The CDR3 DNA sequence: TGTGCCAGCAGTGAAGCAGCGGGGACCCTTTACAATGAGCAGTTCTTC.